A selection of T cell receptor beta chains follows, all from one sample in a study of T-cell memory formation after mild COVID-19. One entry per CDR3 protein, called by TCRdb with MiXCR from the 5' RACE reads. The repertoire holds approximately 580,000 distinct CDR3 sequences, with about 20% as singletons. Sequencing input: PBMCs or a T cell subset sorted from them (not recorded which). The receptors here all came from an adult woman who had mild COVID-19 (a few samples of this study predate the infection). Cell type and time point are not known. The CDR3 runs from the conserved cysteine through the conserved F or W. A D gene is named only where the DNA matches it firmly. The size of a clone is reported for some rows only, either as once, few or many, or as a class for expanded clones.

J gene,V gene,clone size,D gene,CDR3 DNA,CDR3 protein
TRBJ1-3,TRBV14,NA,TRBD1,TGTGCCAGCAGCCCGGACAGGATCTCTGGAAACACCATATATTTT,CASSPDRISGNTIYF
TRBJ1-3,TRBV2,NA,TRBD1,TGTGCCAGCGAGGGAGAGGGGGCGCTTCCTGGAAACACCATATATTTT,CASEGEGALPGNTIYF
TRBJ2-1,TRBV4-2,few,NA,TGTGCCAGCAGCCGGACCGAAACTCCGCTCTCCAATGAGCAGTTCTTC,CASSRTETPLSNEQFF
TRBJ1-2,TRBV4-1,NA,NA,TGCGCCAGCAGCCAAAGTTCGGGGTATGGTCTGGGGGGCTACACCTTC,CASSQSSGYGLGGYTF
TRBJ1-2,TRBV7-6,NA,NA,TGTGCCAGCAGCCCATCCGGGGTGGGTGACTACACCTTC,CASSPSGVGDYTF
TRBJ1-4,TRBV7-2,NA,NA,TGTGCCAGCAGCTTACGGGGATTGCCTAATGAAAAACTGTTTTTT,CASSLRGLPNEKLFF
TRBJ2-2,TRBV6-5,few,NA,TGTGCCAGCAGTTGGAGGGAAACCGGGGAGCTGTTTTTT,CASSWRETGELFF
TRBJ1-1,TRBV30,few,NA,TGTGCCTCTTCGAGCCACAGGGCCCACACTGAAGCTTTCTTT,CASSSHRAHTEAFF
TRBJ2-1,TRBV5-1,NA,NA,TGCGCCAGCAGCCCCCGGGAGCACAATGAGCAGTTCTTC,CASSPREHNEQFF
TRBJ1-1,TRBV11-2,few,NA,TGTGCCAGCAGAAAGGTGGGGGGTACTGAAGCTTTCTTT,CASRKVGGTEAFF
TRBJ2-3,TRBV3-1,NA,NA,TGTGCCAGCAGCCAAGGGTGGGCTAGAGGCACAGATACGCAGTATTTT,CASSQGWARGTDTQYF
TRBJ2-6,TRBV7-2,few,NA,TGTGCCAGCCAAAGCTCTGGGGCCAACGTCCTGACTTTC,CASQSSGANVLTF
TRBJ2-7,TRBV7-9,NA,NA,TGTGCCAGCAGCTTAGCCCACGGGGGTCTCGACGAGCAGTACTTC,CASSLAHGGLDEQYF
TRBJ2-7,TRBV5-1,few,TRBD1,TGCGCCAGCAGCTTGGGGGACAGGGAATTCTACGAGCAGTACTTC,CASSLGDREFYEQYF
TRBJ2-2,TRBV7-9,many,TRBD2,TGTGCCAGCAGCACTGGCGGGGGCACCGGGGAGCTGTTTTTT,CASSTGGGTGELFF
TRBJ2-3,TRBV5-5,NA,NA,TGTGCCAGCAGCTCGCCAGACAGCCTTAGCACAGATACGCAGTATTTT,CASSSPDSLSTDTQYF
TRBJ2-1,TRBV6-5,NA,TRBD2,TGTGCCAGCAGTGTAAGCGGGGGGATTTACAATGAGCAGTTCTTC,CASSVSGGIYNEQFF
TRBJ2-7,TRBV10-3,NA,NA,TGTGCCATCAGATCAGACAGGAGCTCCTACGAGCAGTACTTC,CAIRSDRSSYEQYF
TRBJ2-1,TRBV7-2,NA,NA,TGTGCCAGCAGCTTATATCCGTTTGAGCAGTTCTTC,CASSLYPFEQFF
TRBJ1-1,TRBV29-1,few,NA,TGCAGCGTCGGTTTATCCGTGGACACTGAAGCTTTCTTT,CSVGLSVDTEAFF
TRBJ2-7,TRBV11-2,many,TRBD1,TGTGCCAGCAGCTCCGAGCCCGGGACAGGGTACCGCGAGCAGTACTTC,CASSSEPGTGYREQYF
TRBJ1-1,TRBV28,NA,NA,TGTGCCAGCAGTTTATATCGGGGGCATAGTGAAGCTTTCTTT,CASSLYRGHSEAFF
TRBJ1-1,TRBV10-3,NA,NA,TGTGCCATCAGTGAGTCCGGGGGACGGGGGAACACTGAAGCTTTCTTT,CAISESGGRGNTEAFF
TRBJ2-6,TRBV7-9,NA,NA,TGTGCCAGCAGCCGACCGGCAACAATGGGGGCCAACGTCCTGACTTTC,CASSRPATMGANVLTF
TRBJ2-3,TRBV15,few,NA,TGTGCCACCAGCACCGGGACACCGTTGAACACAGATACGCAGTATTTT,CATSTGTPLNTDTQYF
TRBJ1-5,TRBV7-2,NA,NA,TGTGCCAGCAGCGTTATCCCGGATAGCAATCAGCCCCAGCATTTT,CASSVIPDSNQPQHF
TRBJ1-5,TRBV4-1,few,NA,TGCGCCAGCAGCCAAGTGTGGGGGGGTCAGCCCCAGCATTTT,CASSQVWGGQPQHF
TRBJ2-3,TRBV4-1,few,TRBD2,TGCGCCAGCAGCCGCGTAGCGGGGAGCACAGATACGCAGTATTTT,CASSRVAGSTDTQYF